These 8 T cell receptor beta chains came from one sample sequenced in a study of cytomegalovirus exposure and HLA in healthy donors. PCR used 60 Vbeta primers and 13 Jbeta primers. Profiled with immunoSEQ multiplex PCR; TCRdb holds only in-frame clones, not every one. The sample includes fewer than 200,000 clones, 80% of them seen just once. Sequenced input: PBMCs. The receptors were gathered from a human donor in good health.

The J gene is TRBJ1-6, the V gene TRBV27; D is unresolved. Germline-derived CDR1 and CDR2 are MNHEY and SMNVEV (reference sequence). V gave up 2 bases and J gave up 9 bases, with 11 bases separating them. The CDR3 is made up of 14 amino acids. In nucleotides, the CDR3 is TGTGCCAGCAGTTTAAGAGTACTAGGTTCACCCCTCCACTTT. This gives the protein CASSLRVLGSPLHF.

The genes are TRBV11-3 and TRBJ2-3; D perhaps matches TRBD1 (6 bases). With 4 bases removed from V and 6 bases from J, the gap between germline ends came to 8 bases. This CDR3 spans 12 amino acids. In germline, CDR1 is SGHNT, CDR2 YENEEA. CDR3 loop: CASSSTGDTQYF. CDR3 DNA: TGTGCCAGCAGCTCCACAGGGGATACGCAGTATTTT.

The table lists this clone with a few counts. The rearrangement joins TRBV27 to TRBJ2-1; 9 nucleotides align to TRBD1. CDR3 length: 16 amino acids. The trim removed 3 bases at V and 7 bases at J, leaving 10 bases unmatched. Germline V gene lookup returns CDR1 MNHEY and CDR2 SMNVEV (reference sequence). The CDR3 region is CASSFWTGAIKNEQFF. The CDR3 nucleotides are TGTGCCAGCAGTTTTTGGACAGGGGCAATTAAAAATGAGCAGTTCTTC.

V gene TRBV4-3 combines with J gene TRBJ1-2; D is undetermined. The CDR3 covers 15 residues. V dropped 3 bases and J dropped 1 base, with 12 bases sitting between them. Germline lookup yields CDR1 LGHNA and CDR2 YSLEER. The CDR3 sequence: CASSQARVFNYGYTF. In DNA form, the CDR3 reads TGCGCCAGCAGCCAGGCCCGGGTTTTTAACTATGGCTACACCTTC.

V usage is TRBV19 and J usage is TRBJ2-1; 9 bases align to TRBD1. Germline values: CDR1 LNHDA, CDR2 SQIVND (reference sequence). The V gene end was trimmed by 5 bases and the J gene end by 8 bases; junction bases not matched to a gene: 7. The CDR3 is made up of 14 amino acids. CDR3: CASSWDRAVDEQFF. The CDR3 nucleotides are TGTGCCAGTAGTTGGGACAGGGCAGTCGATGAGCAGTTCTTC.

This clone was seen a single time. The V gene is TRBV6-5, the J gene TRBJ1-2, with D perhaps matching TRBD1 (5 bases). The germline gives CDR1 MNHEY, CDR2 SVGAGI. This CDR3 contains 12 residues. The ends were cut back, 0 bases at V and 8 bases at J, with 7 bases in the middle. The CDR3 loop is CASSYSKGGYTF. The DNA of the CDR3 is TGTGCCAGCAGTTACTCGAAGGGGGGCTACACCTTC.

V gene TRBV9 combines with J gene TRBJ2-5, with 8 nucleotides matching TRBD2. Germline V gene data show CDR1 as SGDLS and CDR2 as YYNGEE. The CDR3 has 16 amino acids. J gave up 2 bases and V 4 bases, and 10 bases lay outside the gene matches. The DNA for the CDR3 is TGTGCCAGCAGCTCCCCGGGACTAGGTCCGCAAGAGACCCAGTACTTC. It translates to CASSSPGLGPQETQYF.

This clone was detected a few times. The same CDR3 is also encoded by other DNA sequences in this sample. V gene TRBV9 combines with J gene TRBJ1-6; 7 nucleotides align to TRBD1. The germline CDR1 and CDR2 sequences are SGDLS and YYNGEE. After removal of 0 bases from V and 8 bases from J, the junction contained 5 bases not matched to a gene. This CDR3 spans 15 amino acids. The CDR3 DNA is TGTGCCAGCAGCGTAGCTAGTACAGGGGATTCACCCCTCCACTTT. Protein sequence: CASSVASTGDSPLHF.